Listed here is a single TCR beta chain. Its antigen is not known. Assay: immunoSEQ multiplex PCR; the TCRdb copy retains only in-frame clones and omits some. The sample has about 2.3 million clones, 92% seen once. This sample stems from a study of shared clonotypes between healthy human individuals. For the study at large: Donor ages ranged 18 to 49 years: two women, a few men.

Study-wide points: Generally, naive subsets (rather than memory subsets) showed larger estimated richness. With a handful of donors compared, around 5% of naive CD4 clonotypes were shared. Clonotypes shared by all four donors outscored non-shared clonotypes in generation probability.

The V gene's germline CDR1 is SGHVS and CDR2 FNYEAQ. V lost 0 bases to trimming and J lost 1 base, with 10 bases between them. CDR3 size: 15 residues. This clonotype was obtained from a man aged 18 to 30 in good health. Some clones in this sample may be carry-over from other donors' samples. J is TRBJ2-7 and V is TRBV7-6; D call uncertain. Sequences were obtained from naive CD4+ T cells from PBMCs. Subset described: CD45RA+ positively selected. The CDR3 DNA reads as TGTGCCAGCAGCTTAGCGCGAAAGGTTTCCTACGAGCAGTACTTC. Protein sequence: CASSLARKVSYEQYF.